Below, 11 T cell receptor beta chains from the same sample are listed, as sequenced in a study of neoadjuvant anti-PD-1 for oral cavity cancer. TCRdb keeps only in-frame clones here, not all; method: immunoSEQ multiplex PCR. This sample has 11,000 to 15,000 clones; approximately 70% occur once, and the top ten carry 2.9%. The material was PBMCs, obtained before nivolumab (anti-PD-1) treatment. Every receptor here comes from a person aged 35 to 85 with oral cavity squamous cell carcinoma.

The chain uses TRBV7-8 and TRBJ2-2, with D tentatively TRBD1 (6 bases). V lost 5 bases and J 3 bases, leaving 19 bases between the germline ends. CDR1 is SGHVS, CDR2 FQNEAQ, per germline. The CDR3 is made up of 17 amino acids. CDR3 DNA sequence: TGTGCCAGCAGCCGACGACGCCAGGGGTTCGACACCGGGGAGCTGTTTTTT. Translated: CASSRRRQGFDTGELFF. Using reference TRBV7-8 and TRBJ2-2 for the parts outside the CDR3, the full variable domain is GAGVSQSPRYKVAKRGQDVALRCDPISGHVSLFWYQQALGQGPEFLTYFQNEAQLDKSGLPSDRFFAERPEGSVSTLKIQRTQQEDSAVYLCASSRRRQGFDTGELFFGEGSRLTVL.

V and J are TRBV6-1 and TRBJ2-3; 10 positions match TRBD2. Trimming removed 7 bases from V and 4 bases from J; junction bases left unmatched: 8. Germline-derived CDR1 and CDR2 are MNHNS and SASEGT. CDR3 length: 15 amino acids. Here the CDR3 reads CASTQASGGPDTQYF. The CDR3 region has the DNA TGTGCCAGCACCCAGGCTAGCGGGGGCCCAGATACGCAGTATTTT.

This clone was recorded a few times. This chain uses TRBV4-1 with TRBJ1-1, with D uncertain. In germline, CDR1 is MGHRA, CDR2 YSYEKL. Trimming cost V 2 bases and J 4 bases, with 11 bases left between them. This CDR3 spans 14 amino acids. CDR3 protein: CASSQPKRGTEAFF. CDR3 DNA sequence: TGCGCCAGCAGCCAACCGAAACGGGGCACTGAAGCTTTCTTT.

This rearrangement joins TRBV4-1 to TRBJ2-3; no firm D call. Deletions cut 1 base from V and 2 bases from J, with 13 bases between. This CDR3 is built from 16 residues. The germline gives CDR1 MGHRA, CDR2 YSYEKL. CDR3 DNA sequence: TGCGCCAGCAGCCAAGTCACGGGCGGAACCACAGATACGCAGTATTTT. This translates into CASSQVTGGTTDTQYF.

The gene calls are TRBV5-5 and TRBJ2-2; D is perhaps TRBD1 or TRBD2 (5 bases each). The CDR3 extends over 16 amino acids. Trimming removed 4 bases at V and 9 bases at J, with 22 bases between. The germline gives CDR1 SGHKS, CDR2 YYEKEE (reference sequence). CDR3 bases: TGTGCCAGCAGCCCGCGACTCGGGGCATTGGGCAGGGAGCTGTTTTTT. Translation gives CASSPRLGALGRELFF.

The chain combines TRBV11-2 with TRBJ1-1; D is uncertain. The germline V gene has CDR1 SGHAT and CDR2 FQNNGV. Trimming stripped 1 base from V and 1 base from J, with 10 bases between. The CDR3 length is 15 residues. CDR3: CASSLGLLKNTEAFF. In DNA, the CDR3 is TGTGCCAGCAGCTTAGGGTTGCTGAAGAACACTGAAGCTTTCTTT. The full variable domain, its missing parts supplied by reference TRBV11-2 and TRBJ1-1, is EAGVAQSPRYKIIEKRQSVAFWCNPISGHATLYWYQQILGQGPKLLIQFQNNGVVDDSQLPKDRFSAERLKGVDSTLKIQPAKLEDSAVYLCASSLGLLKNTEAFFGQGTRLTVV.

The CDR3, as DNA: TGTGCCATCCAGGCGGCGGGCTATGGCTACACCTTC. Translation: CAIQAAGYGYTF. The V gene is TRBV10-3, the J gene TRBJ1-2; no clear D. The germline V gene has CDR1 ENHRY and CDR2 SYGVKD. This CDR3 comprises 12 residues. V lost 8 bases and J lost 4, with 11 bases in between.

This clone was observed a few times. This chain links TRBV6-5 with TRBJ1-2; D is unclear. There are 11 residues in the CDR3. Trimming left V 8 bases short and J 5 bases short, with 9 bases between. CDR1 and CDR2 from the germline V gene are MNHEY and SVGAGI. CDR3 residues: CASGDFYGYTF. The CDR3 region has the DNA TGTGCCAGCGGGGATTTTTATGGCTACACCTTC.

CDR3 in DNA: TGTGCCAGCAGCTTTCGATCCACCAACACTGAAGCTTTCTTT. Translation: CASSFRSTNTEAFF. The gene calls are TRBV5-6 and TRBJ1-1; D remains unclear. Deletions cut 2 bases from V and 2 bases from J, with 10 bases between. Germline V gene lookup returns CDR1 SGHDT and CDR2 YYEEEE. This CDR3 contains 14 residues.

The V and J genes are TRBV6-5 and TRBJ1-1, with a tentative D call TRBD1 (5 bases). The CDR3 is 13 amino acids. The germline V gene encodes CDR1 MNHEY and CDR2 SVGAGI. V was trimmed by 7 bases and J by 1 base, leaving 10 bases between them. This chain's CDR3 is CASTRTPNTEAFF. CDR3 in DNA: TGTGCCAGCACCCGGACACCGAACACTGAAGCTTTCTTT.

The genes are TRBV4-1 and TRBJ1-5, with 7 bases lining up with TRBD1. The length of the CDR3 is 19 residues. Looked up from germline, CDR1 is MGHRA and CDR2 is YSYEKL. The J segment lost 7 bases and the V segment lost 7 bases, leaving 25 bases of the junction unmatched. In nucleotides, the CDR3 is TGCGCCAGCAATAACAACCCCTACAAGACAGGGAGTCTTAAGCAGCCCCAGCATTTT. This sequence encodes CASNNNPYKTGSLKQPQHF.